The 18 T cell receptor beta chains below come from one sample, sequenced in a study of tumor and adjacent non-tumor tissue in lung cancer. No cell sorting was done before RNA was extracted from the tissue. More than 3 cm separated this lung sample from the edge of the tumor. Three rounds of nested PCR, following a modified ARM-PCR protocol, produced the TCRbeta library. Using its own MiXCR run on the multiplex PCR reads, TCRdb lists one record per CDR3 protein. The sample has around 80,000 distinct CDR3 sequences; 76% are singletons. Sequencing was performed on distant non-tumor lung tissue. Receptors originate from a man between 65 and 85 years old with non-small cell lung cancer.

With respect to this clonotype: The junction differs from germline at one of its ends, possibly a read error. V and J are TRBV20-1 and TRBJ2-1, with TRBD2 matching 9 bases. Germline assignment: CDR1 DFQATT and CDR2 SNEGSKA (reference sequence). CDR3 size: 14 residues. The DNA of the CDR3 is TGCAGTGCTAGAGAGCTAGCGGGACACCATGAGCTGTTCTTC. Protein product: CSARELAGHHELFF.

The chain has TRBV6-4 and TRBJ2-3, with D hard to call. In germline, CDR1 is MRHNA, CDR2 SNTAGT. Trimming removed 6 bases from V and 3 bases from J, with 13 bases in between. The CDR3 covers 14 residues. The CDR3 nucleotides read TGTGCCAGCAGCCCAGGCCAATCAACAGATACGCAGTATTTT. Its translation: CASSPGQSTDTQYF.

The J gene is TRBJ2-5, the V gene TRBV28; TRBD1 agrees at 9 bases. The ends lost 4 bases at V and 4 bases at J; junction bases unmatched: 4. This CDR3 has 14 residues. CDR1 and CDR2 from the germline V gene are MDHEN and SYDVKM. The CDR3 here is CASSSDRGRETQYF. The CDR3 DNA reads TGTGCCAGCAGTTCGGACAGGGGTAGAGAGACCCAGTACTTC.

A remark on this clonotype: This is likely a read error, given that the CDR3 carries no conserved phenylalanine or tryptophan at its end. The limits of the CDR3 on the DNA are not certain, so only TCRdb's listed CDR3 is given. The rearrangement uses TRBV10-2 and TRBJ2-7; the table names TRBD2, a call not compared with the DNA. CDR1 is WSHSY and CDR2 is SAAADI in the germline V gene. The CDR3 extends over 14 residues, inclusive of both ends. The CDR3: CGSRQAGTRDEQYY.

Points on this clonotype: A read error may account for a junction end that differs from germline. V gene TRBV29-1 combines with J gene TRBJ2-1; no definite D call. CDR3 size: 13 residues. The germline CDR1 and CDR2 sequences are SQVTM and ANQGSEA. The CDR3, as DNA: TGCAGCGTTGAATTTGATGCCTACAATGAGCAATTCTTC. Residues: CSVEFDAYNEQFF.

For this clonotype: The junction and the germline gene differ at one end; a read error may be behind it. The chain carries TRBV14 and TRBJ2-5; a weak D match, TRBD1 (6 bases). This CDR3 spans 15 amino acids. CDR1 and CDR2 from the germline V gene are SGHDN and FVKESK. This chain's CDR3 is CVSSPWTETQETQYF. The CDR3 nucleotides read TGTGTCAGCAGCCCGTGGACAGAGACTCAAGAGACCCAGTACTTC.

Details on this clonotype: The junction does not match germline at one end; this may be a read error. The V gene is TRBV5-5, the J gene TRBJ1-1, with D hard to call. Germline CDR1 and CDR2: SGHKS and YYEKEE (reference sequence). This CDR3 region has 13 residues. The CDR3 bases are TGTGCCAGCACCCTAGACTTGAACACAGAAGCTTTCTTT. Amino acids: CASTLDLNTEAFF.

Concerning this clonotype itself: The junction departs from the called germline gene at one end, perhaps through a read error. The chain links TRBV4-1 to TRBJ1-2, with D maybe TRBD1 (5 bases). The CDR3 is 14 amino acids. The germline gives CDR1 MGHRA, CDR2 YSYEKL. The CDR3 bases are TGCGCCAGCAGCTCCGCGACAGATAACTATGGCTACACATTC. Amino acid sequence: CASSSATDNYGYTF.

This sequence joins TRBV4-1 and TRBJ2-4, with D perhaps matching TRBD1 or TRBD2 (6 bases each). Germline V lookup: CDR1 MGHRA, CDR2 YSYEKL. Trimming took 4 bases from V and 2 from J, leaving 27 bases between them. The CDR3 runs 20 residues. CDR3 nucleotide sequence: TGCGCCAGCAGCCCACTACGTCTAACGGGGGCTGCTCCAACCAAAAACATTCAGTACTTC. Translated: CASSPLRLTGAAPTKNIQYF.

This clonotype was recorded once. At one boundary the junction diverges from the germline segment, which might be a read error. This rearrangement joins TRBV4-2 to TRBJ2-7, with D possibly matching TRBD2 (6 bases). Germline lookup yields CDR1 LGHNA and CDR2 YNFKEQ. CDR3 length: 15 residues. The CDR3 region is CARSQETRGTYEQYF. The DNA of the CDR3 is TGTGCCAGGAGCCAAGAGACCCGGGGGACCTACGAGCAGTACTTT.

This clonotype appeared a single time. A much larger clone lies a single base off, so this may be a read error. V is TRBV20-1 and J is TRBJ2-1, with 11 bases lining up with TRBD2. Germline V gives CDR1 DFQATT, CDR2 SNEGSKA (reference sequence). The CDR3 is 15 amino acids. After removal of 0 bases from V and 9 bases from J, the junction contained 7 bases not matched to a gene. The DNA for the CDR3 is TGCAGTGCTAGAGATCTGCCTAGCGGGGGGACTGAGCAGTTCTTC. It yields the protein CSARDLPSGGTEQFF.

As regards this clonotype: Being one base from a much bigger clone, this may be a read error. The CDR3 DNA is TGTGCCAGCAGTCAGGACAGGGGTCATACTGAAGCTTTCTTT. It codes for CASSQDRGHTEAFF. The rearrangement uses TRBV5-6 and TRBJ1-1; 9 bases fit TRBD1. With V trimmed by 5 bases and J by 5 bases, 7 bases remained unmatched. The germline V gene encodes CDR1 SGHDT and CDR2 YYEEEE. The CDR3 runs to 14 residues.

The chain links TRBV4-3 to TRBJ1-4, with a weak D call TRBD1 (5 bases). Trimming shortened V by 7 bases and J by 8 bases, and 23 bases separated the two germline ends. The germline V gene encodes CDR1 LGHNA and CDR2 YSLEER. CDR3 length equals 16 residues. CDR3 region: CASTQDTRAPGEKLFF. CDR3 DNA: TGCGCCAGCACTCAAGATACCAGGGCCCCAGGGGAAAAACTGTTTTTT.

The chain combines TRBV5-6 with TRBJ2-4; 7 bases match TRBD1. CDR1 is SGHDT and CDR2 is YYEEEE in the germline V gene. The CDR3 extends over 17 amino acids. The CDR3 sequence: CDSSATGTGVVGNIQYF. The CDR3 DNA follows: TGTGACAGTAGCGCTACCGGCACAGGGGTCGTTGGAAACATTCAGTACTTC.

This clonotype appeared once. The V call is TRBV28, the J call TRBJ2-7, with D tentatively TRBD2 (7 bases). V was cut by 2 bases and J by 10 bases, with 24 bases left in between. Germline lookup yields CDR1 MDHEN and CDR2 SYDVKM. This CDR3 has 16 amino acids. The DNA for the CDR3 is TGTGCCAGCAGTTTACATCTACAGGGAGGGTCCTACGTTCAGTACTTC. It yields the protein CASSLHLQGGSYVQYF.

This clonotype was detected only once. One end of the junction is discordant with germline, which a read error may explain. CDR3 in amino acids: CANSRTLVGEGDGQYF. The CDR3 DNA reads as TGCGCCAACAGCCGAACACTAGTGGGAGAGGGGGACGGGCAGTACTTC. The chain employs TRBV4-1 and TRBJ2-7, with D tentatively TRBD1 (6 bases). CDR1 is MGHRA, CDR2 YSYEKL, per germline. The CDR3 extends over 16 amino acids.

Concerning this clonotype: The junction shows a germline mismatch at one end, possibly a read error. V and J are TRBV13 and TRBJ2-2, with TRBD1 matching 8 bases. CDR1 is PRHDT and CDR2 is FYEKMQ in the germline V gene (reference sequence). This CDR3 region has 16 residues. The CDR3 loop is CTSSSGTGSVTGELFF. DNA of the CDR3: TGTACCAGCAGCTCAGGGACAGGTTCGGTCACCGGGGAGCTGTTTTTT.

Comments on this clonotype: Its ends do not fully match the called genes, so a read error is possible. The CDR3 region is CASSRPSNSGANVLTF. The CDR3 nucleotides read TGTGCCAGCAGCCGCCCATCTAACTCTGGGGCCAACGTCCTAACTTTC. This rearrangement joins TRBV6-2 or TRBV6-3 to TRBJ2-6; D might be TRBD1 (5 bases). CDR1 and CDR2 from the germline V gene are MNHEY and SVGEGT. There are 16 residues in the CDR3.